A single TCR beta chain is shown here with its context. This entry comes from a study of blood T cell repertoires in COVID-19. Study-wide background: The study drew acute and convalescent COVID-19 samples from the United States, Italy and Spain. Nucleic acid was either cDNA or gDNA, and it came from T cells, B-cell-depleted T cells, or PBMCs.

As originally analysed: Reference gene primer amplification gave estimated nucleated cell counts. Some clones are missing from TCRdb's copy, which holds only in-frame ones; the method was immunoSEQ multiplex PCR. That table supplies the V and J calls and clone size; D and trimming were determined from the DNA. This table holds 140,000 to 150,000 clones, about 90% found once. CDR1 is KGHDR and CDR2 is SFDVKD in the germline V gene. The V and J ends lost 3 bases and 6 bases, in that order; junction bases with no gene match: 6. There are 15 residues in the CDR3. Material for sequencing was peripheral blood. This TCR was sampled from a man older than 75 with acute or convalescent COVID-19. J is TRBJ2-1 and V is TRBV24-1; 8 bases align to TRBD2. DNA for the CDR3: TGTGCCACCAGTGATCAGGGTAGCGGGACCAATGAGCAGTTCTTC. Protein: CATSDQGSGTNEQFF.